Presented here are 25 T cell receptor beta chains from one specimen sequenced in a study of cytotoxic CD8 clonotypes in ibrutinib-treated CLL. Sequenced by immunoSEQ multiplex PCR; TCRdb stores in-frame clones only, minus some. The sample holds nearly 300,000 clones, 70% to 80% seen once. Specimen: PBMCs, collected at disease progression, from a patient treated with ibrutinib. These TCRs come from a human donor with chronic lymphocytic leukemia.

This clone has more than one count but fewer than ten. The V and J genes are TRBV6-5 and TRBJ1-4, with 7 bases fitting TRBD1. CDR1 MNHEY and CDR2 SVGAGI come from the germline V gene. V shed 1 base and J 4 bases; nucleotides not matched to a gene: 6. The CDR3 is made up of 16 amino acids. CDR3 DNA sequence: TGTGCCAGCAGTTACTGGGACAGTGAGATTAATGAAAAACTGTTTTTT. This encodes CASSYWDSEINEKLFF.

Here the CDR3 reads CASSQNEGVGNQPQHF. The CDR3 bases are TGTGCCAGCAGCCAAAACGAGGGGGTAGGGAATCAGCCCCAGCATTTT. This rearrangement joins TRBV14 to TRBJ1-5, with TRBD1 as a possible D gene (6 bases). V lost 2 bases, J lost 4 bases, and 15 bases lay in between. There are 16 residues in the CDR3. Germline V gene lookup returns CDR1 SGHDN and CDR2 FVKESK.

The chain combines TRBV7-2 with TRBJ2-1; 13 bases align to TRBD2. This CDR3 is 15 amino acids long. V lost 5 bases to trimming and J lost 7 bases; unmatched junction nucleotides: 5. Per germline, CDR1 SGHTA and CDR2 FQGNSA. CDR3 loop: CASSNRGLAGNEQFF. The CDR3 DNA follows: TGTGCCAGCAGCAACCGGGGACTAGCGGGGAATGAGCAGTTCTTC.

The chain is built from TRBV29-1 and TRBJ2-2; D is perhaps TRBD1 (5 bases). This CDR3 is 14 amino acids long. Trimming removed 2 bases from V and 6 bases from J, with 13 bases in between. CDR1 and CDR2 from the germline V gene are SQVTM and ANQGSEA. The CDR3 is CSVESPRGAGELFF. CDR3 sequence (DNA): TGCAGCGTTGAATCCCCTAGGGGCGCCGGGGAGCTGTTTTTT.

CDR3 coding DNA: TGTGCCAGCAGCTTAGTTCTAGACTCCTACGAGCAGTACTTC. Translated, it gives CASSLVLDSYEQYF. The chain has TRBV7-2 and TRBJ2-7; no clear D gene. The V end lost 1 base, the J end lost 0 bases, and 7 bases lay between the germline ends. This CDR3 contains 14 residues. CDR1 and CDR2 from the germline V gene are SGHTA and FQGNSA.

The J gene is TRBJ2-7, the V gene TRBV27; a possible D gene is TRBD1 (5 bases). Germline V lookup: CDR1 MNHEY, CDR2 SMNVEV (reference sequence). This CDR3 is built from 14 residues. V lost 5 bases, J lost 2 bases, and 13 bases lay in between. The CDR3 nucleotides read TGTGCCAGCAGTCCCATCGACAGACCCTACGAGCAGTACTTC. This sequence encodes CASSPIDRPYEQYF.

This clone appeared once. This chain uses TRBV19 with TRBJ2-3, with TRBD2 identical over 8 bases. CDR3 length equals 16 residues. The germline V gene encodes CDR1 LNHDA and CDR2 SQIVND (reference sequence). Trimming at V came to 3 bases and at J to 2 bases, leaving 7 bases not matched to a gene. CDR3 DNA: TGTGCCAGTAGTATTCTAGCGGGTAGGACCACAGATACGCAGTATTTT. Its protein is CASSILAGRTTDTQYF.

The rearrangement joins TRBV27 to TRBJ2-7; D might be TRBD1 (5 bases). Germline V lookup: CDR1 MNHEY, CDR2 SMNVEV (reference sequence). The CDR3 runs 16 residues. Between the trimmed V and J ends, which lost 5 bases and 0 bases, there was a span of 17 bases. This chain's CDR3 is CASSPGHGYPSYEQYF. As DNA, the CDR3 is TGTGCCAGCAGTCCAGGACACGGGTACCCCTCCTACGAGCAGTACTTC.

The chain has TRBV19 and TRBJ2-7, with TRBD2 matching over 7 bases. The CDR3 runs to 14 residues. The V segment lost 5 bases and the J segment 0 bases; nucleotides outside the gene matches: 4. CDR1 is LNHDA and CDR2 is SQIVND in the germline V gene (reference sequence). CDR3 amino acids: CASSLAESSYEQYF. The CDR3 DNA sequence: TGTGCCAGTAGTCTAGCGGAGAGCTCCTACGAGCAGTACTTC.

V and J are TRBV10-3 and TRBJ2-3; D might be TRBD2 (5 bases). The CDR3 extends over 15 amino acids. V lost 3 bases and J 0 bases, leaving 10 bases between the germline ends. From germline, CDR1 is ENHRY and CDR2 SYGVKD. CDR3 DNA: TGTGCCATCAGTGACGTAGCGCGGAGCACAGATACGCAGTATTTT. Its protein is CAISDVARSTDTQYF.

This sequence joins TRBV10-3 and TRBJ1-3; no clear D gene. Between the trimmed V and J ends, which lost 10 bases and 3 bases, there was a span of 13 bases. The CDR3 is 13 amino acids. CDR1 is ENHRY and CDR2 is SYGVKD in the germline V gene. This CDR3 is CATRRLGGNTIYF. CDR3 nucleotide sequence: TGTGCCACCCGCAGGTTAGGTGGAAACACCATATATTTT.

This rearrangement joins TRBV5-6 to TRBJ2-1; possible D gene TRBD1, 5 bases. This CDR3 is 16 amino acids long. V was trimmed by 3 bases and J by 0 bases, leaving 13 bases between them. Germline V gene lookup returns CDR1 SGHDT and CDR2 YYEEEE. DNA for the CDR3: TGTGCCAGCAGCTACGAAACAGGAGACTCCTACAATGAGCAGTTCTTC. Residues: CASSYETGDSYNEQFF.

The table lists this clone with a count of one. V and J are TRBV6-5 and TRBJ1-1, with D unclear. The CDR3 sequence is 11 residues long. CDR1 is MNHEY, CDR2 SVGAGI, per germline. With 5 bases removed from V and 11 bases from J, the gap between germline ends came to 12 bases. CDR3 nucleotides: TGTGCCAGCAGTGAATCGAGGCAGGCTTTCTTT. Translated, it gives CASSESRQAFF.

The V call is TRBV7-6, the J call TRBJ2-7; D is undetermined. The germline gives CDR1 SGHVS, CDR2 FNYEAQ. CDR3 length: 14 residues. Trimming cost V 0 bases and J 0 bases, with 6 bases left between them. The CDR3 reads CASSLAANSYEQYF. CDR3 DNA sequence: TGTGCCAGCAGCTTAGCGGCCAACTCCTACGAGCAGTACTTC.

The gene calls are TRBV7-9 and TRBJ2-7, with 7 bases lining up with TRBD1. V shed 8 bases and J 6 bases; nucleotides not matched to a gene: 7. Germline V gene sequence: CDR1 SEHNR, CDR2 FQNEAQ (reference sequence). The CDR3 runs to 12 residues. CDR3: CASGIAGGEQYF. The CDR3 DNA follows: TGTGCCAGCGGGATTGCAGGGGGCGAGCAGTACTTC.

This chain links TRBV6-1 with TRBJ1-5; 10 nucleotides match TRBD1. The CDR3 runs 17 residues. Trimming removed 1 base from V and 5 bases from J; junction bases left unmatched: 8. Germline CDR1 and CDR2: MNHNS and SASEGT. The CDR3 nucleotides read TGTGCCAGCAGTGAAGAAGTGTGGACAGGGGGGGATCAGCCCCAGCATTTT. It encodes CASSEEVWTGGDQPQHF.

The V call is TRBV28, the J call TRBJ1-2; 7 positions match TRBD1. Germline V gene data show CDR1 as MDHEN and CDR2 as SYDVKM. This CDR3 region has 14 residues. The V gene end was trimmed by 5 bases and the J gene end by 6 bases; junction bases not matched to a gene: 9. The CDR3 coding sequence is TGTGCCAGCAGTGCCCTCCACAGGGGAGATGGCTACACCTTC. This translates into CASSALHRGDGYTF.

The V and J genes are TRBV7-2 and TRBJ2-3; D possibly corresponds to TRBD1 (5 bases). V was trimmed by 5 bases and J by 6 bases, leaving 12 bases between them. Germline loops: CDR1 SGHTA, CDR2 FQGNSA. The CDR3 covers 13 residues. CDR3 protein: CASSRVGADTQYF. Here the CDR3 DNA reads TGTGCCAGCAGCCGCGTAGGGGCGGATACGCAGTATTTT.

The genes are TRBV27 and TRBJ1-5, with TRBD1 matching 7 bases. The CDR3 is 14 amino acids. Germline CDR1 is MNHEY and CDR2 is SMNVEV (reference sequence). The V and J ends lost 6 bases and 3 bases, in that order; junction bases with no gene match: 5. CDR3 protein: CASRMGQINQPQHF. Written as DNA, the CDR3 is TGTGCCAGCAGGATGGGACAGATCAATCAGCCCCAGCATTTT.

The chain recombines TRBV11-2 with TRBJ2-5, with D perhaps matching TRBD2 (6 bases). There are 14 residues in the CDR3. In germline, CDR1 is SGHAT, CDR2 FQNNGV. Trimming removed 1 base at V and 13 bases at J, with 19 bases between. CDR3 nucleotide sequence: TGTGCCAGCAGCTTAGGCGTAGGAGGGGCTAGTCGGTACTTC. Its protein product is CASSLGVGGASRYF.

The gene calls are TRBV18 and TRBJ1-4; unclear D gene. There are 13 residues in the CDR3. CDR1 is KGHSH, CDR2 LQKENI, per germline. The V end was cut by 8 bases, the J end by 7 bases, with 14 bases between. CDR3 in amino acids: CASATAPIEKLFF. The DNA of the CDR3 is TGTGCCAGCGCCACAGCGCCCATTGAAAAACTGTTTTTT.

The chain's CDR3 is CASSLDLAGGTYEQYF. CDR3 nucleotide sequence: TGCGCCAGCAGCTTGGATTTGGCGGGAGGGACCTACGAGCAGTACTTC. V gene TRBV5-1 combines with J gene TRBJ2-7; 9 bases agree with TRBD2. The CDR3 spans 16 residues. With 0 bases clipped from V and 2 bases from J, the junction kept 6 bases outside the gene matches. Germline assignment: CDR1 SGHRS and CDR2 YFSETQ.

The rearrangement joins TRBV12-5 to TRBJ1-5, with 8 bases identical to TRBD1. CDR1 is LGHNT, CDR2 FRNRAP, per germline. This CDR3 spans 18 amino acids. CDR3 sequence: CASKPDRAQIYSNQPQHF. The CDR3 DNA reads as TGTGCGAGTAAACCGGACAGGGCGCAAATATATAGCAATCAGCCCCAGCATTTT.

This chain uses TRBV9 with TRBJ2-1; D call uncertain. Trimming took off 4 bases at V and 10 bases at J, with 18 bases between the two ends. The CDR3 is 14 residues long. Germline V gene data show CDR1 as SGDLS and CDR2 as YYNGEE. DNA of the CDR3: TGTGCCAGCAGCAAACCCGGACCTGGGATAGAGCAGTTCTTC. This encodes CASSKPGPGIEQFF.

The V call is TRBV28, the J call TRBJ2-7; D may be TRBD1 (6 bases). The CDR3 has 14 residues. Trimming removed 6 bases at V and 7 bases at J, with 19 bases between. CDR1 and CDR2 from the germline V gene are MDHEN and SYDVKM. DNA of the CDR3: TGTGCCAGCAGACCTCAATTTTGGACAGTTGAGCAGTACTTC. This gives the protein CASRPQFWTVEQYF.